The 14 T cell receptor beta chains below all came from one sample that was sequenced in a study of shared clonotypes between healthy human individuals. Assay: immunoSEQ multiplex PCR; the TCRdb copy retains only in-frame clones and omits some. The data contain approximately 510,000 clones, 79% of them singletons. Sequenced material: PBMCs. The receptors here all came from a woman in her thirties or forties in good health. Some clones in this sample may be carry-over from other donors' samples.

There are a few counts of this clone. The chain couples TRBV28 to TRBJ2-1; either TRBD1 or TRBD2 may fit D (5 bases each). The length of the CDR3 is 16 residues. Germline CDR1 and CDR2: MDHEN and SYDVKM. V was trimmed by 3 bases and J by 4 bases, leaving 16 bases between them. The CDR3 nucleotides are TGTGCCAGCAGTTTCTTCGGGACCATCCTTTACAATGAGCAGTTCTTC. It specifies CASSFFGTILYNEQFF. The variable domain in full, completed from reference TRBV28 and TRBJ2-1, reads DVKVTQSSRYLVKRTGEKVFLECVQDMDHENMFWYRQDPGLGLRLIYFSYDVKMKEKGDIPEGYSVSREKKERFSLILESASTNQTSMYLCASSFFGTILYNEQFFGPGTRLTVL.

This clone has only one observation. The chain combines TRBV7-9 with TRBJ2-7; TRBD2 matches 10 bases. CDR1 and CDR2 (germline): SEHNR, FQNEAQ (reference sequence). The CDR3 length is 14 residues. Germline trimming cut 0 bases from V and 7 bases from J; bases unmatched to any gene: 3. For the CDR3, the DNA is TGTGCCAGCAGCTTAGCCGGGACTAGCGAGGAGCAGTACTTC. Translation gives CASSLAGTSEEQYF.

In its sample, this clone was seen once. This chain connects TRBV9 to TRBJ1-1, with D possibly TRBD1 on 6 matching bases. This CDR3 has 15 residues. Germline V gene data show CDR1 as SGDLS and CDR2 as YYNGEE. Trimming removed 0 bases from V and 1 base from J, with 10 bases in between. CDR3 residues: CASSVAQGRNTEAFF. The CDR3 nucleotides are TGTGCCAGCAGCGTAGCTCAGGGGAGGAACACTGAAGCTTTCTTT.

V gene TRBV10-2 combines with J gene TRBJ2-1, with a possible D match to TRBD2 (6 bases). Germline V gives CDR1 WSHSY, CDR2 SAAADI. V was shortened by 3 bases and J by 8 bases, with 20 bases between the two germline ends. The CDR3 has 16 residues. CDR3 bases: TGCGCCAGCAGTGACCCCGCCAGCGGGCGAGGGTATGAGCAGTTCTTC. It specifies CASSDPASGRGYEQFF.

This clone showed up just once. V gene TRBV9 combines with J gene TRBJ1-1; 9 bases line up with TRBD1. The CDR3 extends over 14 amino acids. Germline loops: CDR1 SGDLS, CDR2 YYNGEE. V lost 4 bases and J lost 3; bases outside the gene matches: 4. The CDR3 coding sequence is TGTGCCAGCAGCATCAGGGACAGGGACACTGAAGCTTTCTTT. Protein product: CASSIRDRDTEAFF.

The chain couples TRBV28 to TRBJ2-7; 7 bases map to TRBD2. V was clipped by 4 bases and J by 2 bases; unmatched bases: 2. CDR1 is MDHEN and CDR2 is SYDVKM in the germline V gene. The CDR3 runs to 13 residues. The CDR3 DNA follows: TGTGCCAGCAGTTCGACTAGCCCCTACGAGCAGTACTTC. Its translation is CASSSTSPYEQYF.

CDR3 DNA sequence: TGTGCCAGCAAAGACAGATCTAGCACAGATACGCAGTATTTT. Its translation: CASKDRSSTDTQYF. This chain joins TRBV7-2 and TRBJ2-3; TRBD1 is a possible D gene (5 bases). CDR3 size: 14 residues. Trimming stripped 7 bases from V and 0 bases from J, with 11 bases between. Germline-derived CDR1 and CDR2 are SGHTA and FQGNSA.

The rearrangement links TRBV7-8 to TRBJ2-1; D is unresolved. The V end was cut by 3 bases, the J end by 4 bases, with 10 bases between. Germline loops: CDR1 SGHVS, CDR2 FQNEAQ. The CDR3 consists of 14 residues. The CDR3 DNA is TGTGCCAGCAGCTTCTCGGCGGAGTACAATGAGCAGTTCTTC. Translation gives CASSFSAEYNEQFF.

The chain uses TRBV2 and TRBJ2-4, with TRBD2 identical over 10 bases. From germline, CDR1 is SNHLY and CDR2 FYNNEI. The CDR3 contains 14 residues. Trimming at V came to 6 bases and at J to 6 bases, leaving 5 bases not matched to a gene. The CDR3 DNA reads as TGTGCCAGCAGCCTGGGACTAGCGCTAAACATTCAGTACTTC. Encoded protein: CASSLGLALNIQYF.

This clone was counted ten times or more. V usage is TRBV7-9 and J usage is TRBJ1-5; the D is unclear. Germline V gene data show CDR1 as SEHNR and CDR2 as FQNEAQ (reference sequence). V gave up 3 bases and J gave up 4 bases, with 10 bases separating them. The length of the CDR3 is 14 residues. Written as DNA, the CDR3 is TGTGCCAGCAGCTTCCCCGGGGTAAATCAGCCCCAGCATTTT. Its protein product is CASSFPGVNQPQHF. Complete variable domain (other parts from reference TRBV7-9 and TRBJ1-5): DTGVSQNPRHKITKRGQNVTFRCDPISEHNRLYWYRQTLGQGPEFLTYFQNEAQLEKSRLLSDRFSAERPKGSFSTLEIQRTEQGDSAMYLCASSFPGVNQPQHFGDGTRLSIL.

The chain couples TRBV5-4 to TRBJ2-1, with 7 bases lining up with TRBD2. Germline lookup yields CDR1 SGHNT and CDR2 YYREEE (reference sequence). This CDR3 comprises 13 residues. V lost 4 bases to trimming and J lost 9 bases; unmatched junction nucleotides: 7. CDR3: CASSNGGLGEQFF. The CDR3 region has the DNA TGTGCCAGCAGCAACGGGGGGTTGGGTGAGCAGTTCTTC. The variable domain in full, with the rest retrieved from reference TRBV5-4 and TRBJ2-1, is ETGVTQSPTHLIKTRGQQVTLRCSSQSGHNTVSWYQQALGQGPQFIFQYYREEENGRGNFPPRFSGLQFPNYSSELNVNALELDDSALYLCASSNGGLGEQFFGPGTRLTVL.

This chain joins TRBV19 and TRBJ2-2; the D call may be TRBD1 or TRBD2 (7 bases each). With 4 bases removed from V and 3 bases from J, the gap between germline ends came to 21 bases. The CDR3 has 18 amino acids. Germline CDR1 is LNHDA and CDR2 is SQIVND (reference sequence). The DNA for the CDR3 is TGTGCCAGTAGTACCCTGGGGAGGGGGCGCGGGGACACCGGGGAGCTGTTTTTT. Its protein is CASSTLGRGRGDTGELFF.

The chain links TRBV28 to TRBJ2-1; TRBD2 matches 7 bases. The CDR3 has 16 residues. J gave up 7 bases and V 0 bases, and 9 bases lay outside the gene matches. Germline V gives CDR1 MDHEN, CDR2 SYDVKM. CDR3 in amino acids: CASSLWAGGIGNEQFF. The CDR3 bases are TGTGCCAGCAGTTTATGGGCCGGGGGGATAGGGAATGAGCAGTTCTTC.

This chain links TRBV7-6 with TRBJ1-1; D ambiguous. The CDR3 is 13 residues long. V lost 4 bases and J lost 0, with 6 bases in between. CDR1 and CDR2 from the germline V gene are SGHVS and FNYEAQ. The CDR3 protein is CASSSTLNTEAFF. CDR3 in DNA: TGTGCCAGCAGCTCGACCCTGAACACTGAAGCTTTCTTT.